This entry features one T cell receptor beta chain sequence. Its antigen is unknown. The sample is drawn from a study of cytomegalovirus exposure and HLA in healthy donors. Study-wide points: The authors listed approximately 150 TCR beta chains as cytomegalovirus-associated. Reportedly, TCR beta sequences accurately predicted HLA-A and HLA-B alleles in most subjects.

Though probably carrying unrecorded immune exposures, donors were nominally healthy at sampling. The PCR made use of 60 Vbeta and 13 Jbeta primers. Some clones are missing from TCRdb's copy, which holds only in-frame ones; the method was immunoSEQ multiplex PCR. This sample carries under 150,000 clones, roughly 79% of them seen once, and the ten largest clones take around 1.9%. Deletions cut 4 bases from V and 5 bases from J, with 23 bases between. This CDR3 has 17 residues. Germline V gene lookup returns CDR1 PRHDT and CDR2 FYEKMQ (reference sequence). The chain employs TRBV13 and TRBJ1-1; D might be TRBD1 (6 bases). The TCR comes from a woman aged 45-60 years in good health and CMV-seronegative. Sample: PBMCs. CDR3 residues: CASSSPRTDYGQTEAFF. CDR3 nucleotide sequence: TGTGCCAGCAGCTCACCCAGGACCGATTACGGACAGACTGAAGCTTTCTTT.